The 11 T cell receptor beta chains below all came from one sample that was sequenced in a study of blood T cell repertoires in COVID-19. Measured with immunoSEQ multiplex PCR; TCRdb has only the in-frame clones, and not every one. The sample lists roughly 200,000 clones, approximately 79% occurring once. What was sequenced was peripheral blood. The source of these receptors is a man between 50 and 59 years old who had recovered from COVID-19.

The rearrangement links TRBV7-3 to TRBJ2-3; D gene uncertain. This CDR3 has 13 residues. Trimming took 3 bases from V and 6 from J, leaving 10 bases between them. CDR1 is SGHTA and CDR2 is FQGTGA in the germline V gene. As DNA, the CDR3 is TGTGCCAGCAGCTTTTTAGTCACGGATACGCAGTATTTT. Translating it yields CASSFLVTDTQYF.

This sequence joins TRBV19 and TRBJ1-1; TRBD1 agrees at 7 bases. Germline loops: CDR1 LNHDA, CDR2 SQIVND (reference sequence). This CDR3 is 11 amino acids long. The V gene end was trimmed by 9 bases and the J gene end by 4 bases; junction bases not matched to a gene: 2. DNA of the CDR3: TGTGCCAGCAGGGGGATCACTGAAGCTTTCTTT. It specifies CASRGITEAFF.

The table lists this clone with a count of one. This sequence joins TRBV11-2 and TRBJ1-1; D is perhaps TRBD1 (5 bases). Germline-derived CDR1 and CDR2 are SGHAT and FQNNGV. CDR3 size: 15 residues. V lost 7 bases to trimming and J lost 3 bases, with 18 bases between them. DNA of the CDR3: TGTGCCAGCACCCTAGAGGGGCTCTGGGACACTGAAGCTTTCTTT. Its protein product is CASTLEGLWDTEAFF.

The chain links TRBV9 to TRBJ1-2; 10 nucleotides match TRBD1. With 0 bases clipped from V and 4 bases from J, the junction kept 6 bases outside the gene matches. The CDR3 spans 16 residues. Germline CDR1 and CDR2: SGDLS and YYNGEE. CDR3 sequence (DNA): TGTGCCAGCAGCGTAGGCCTGACAGGGGGCATCTATGGCTACACCTTC. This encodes CASSVGLTGGIYGYTF.

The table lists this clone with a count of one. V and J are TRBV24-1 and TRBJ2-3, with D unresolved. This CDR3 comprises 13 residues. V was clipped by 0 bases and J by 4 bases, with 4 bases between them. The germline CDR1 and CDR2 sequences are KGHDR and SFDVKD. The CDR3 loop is CATSDLLADTQYF. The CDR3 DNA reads TGTGCCACCAGTGATTTGTTAGCAGATACGCAGTATTTT.

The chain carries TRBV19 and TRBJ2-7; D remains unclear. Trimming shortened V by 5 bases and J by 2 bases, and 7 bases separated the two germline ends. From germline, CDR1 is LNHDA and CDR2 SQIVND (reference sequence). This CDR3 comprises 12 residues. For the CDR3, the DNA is TGTGCCAGTAGTTCCCAGACCTACGAGCAGTACTTC. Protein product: CASSSQTYEQYF.

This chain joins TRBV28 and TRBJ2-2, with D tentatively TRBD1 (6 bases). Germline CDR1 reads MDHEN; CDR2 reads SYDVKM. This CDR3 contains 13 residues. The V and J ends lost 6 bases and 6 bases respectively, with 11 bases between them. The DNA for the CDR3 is TGTGCCAGCAGGAGCTCAGGGGCCGGGGAGCTGTTTTTT. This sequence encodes CASRSSGAGELFF.

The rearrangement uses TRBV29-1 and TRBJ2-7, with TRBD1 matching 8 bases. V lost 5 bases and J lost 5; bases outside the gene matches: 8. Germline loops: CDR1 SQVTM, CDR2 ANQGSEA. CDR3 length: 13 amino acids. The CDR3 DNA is TGCAGCGTTTTAGGGTCAGGGGGCGACGAGCAGTACTTC. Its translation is CSVLGSGGDEQYF.

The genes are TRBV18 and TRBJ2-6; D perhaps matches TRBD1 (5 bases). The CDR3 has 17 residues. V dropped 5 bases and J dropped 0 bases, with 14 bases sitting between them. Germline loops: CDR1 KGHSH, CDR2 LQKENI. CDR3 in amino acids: CASSATRAHSGANVLTF. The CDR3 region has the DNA TGTGCCAGCTCAGCCACCAGGGCGCACTCTGGGGCCAACGTCCTGACTTTC.

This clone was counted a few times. Here the CDR3 DNA reads TGTGCCAGCACAGGGACAGTGAACACCGGGGAGCTGTTTTTT. Its translation: CASTGTVNTGELFF. The chain joins TRBV27 to TRBJ2-2, with 7 bases matching TRBD1. The germline gives CDR1 MNHEY, CDR2 SMNVEV (reference sequence). This CDR3 is 14 amino acids long. Germline trimming cut 7 bases from V and 1 base from J; bases unmatched to any gene: 3.

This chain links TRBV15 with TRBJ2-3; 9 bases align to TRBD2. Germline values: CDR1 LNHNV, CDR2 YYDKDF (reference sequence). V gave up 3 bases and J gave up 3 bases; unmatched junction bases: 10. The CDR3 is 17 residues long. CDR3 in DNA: TGTGCCACCAGCAGGGGGGGTAGCGGGAGTAGAACAGATACGCAGTATTTT. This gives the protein CATSRGGSGSRTDTQYF.